This T cell receptor (beta chain) stems from a study of blood T cell repertoires in COVID-19. Study-wide background: T cells, B-cell-depleted T cells, or PBMCs provided the cDNA or gDNA that served as material.

In the original processing: For nucleated cells, counts were estimated from reference gene primer amplification. This table comes from immunoSEQ multiplex PCR, and its TCRdb copy is limited to in-frame clones, with some not included. V, J and clone size were drawn from that table, and D and trimming were deduced from the DNA. The data show about 120,000 clones, roughly nine tenths seen once. V gave up 4 bases and J gave up 5 bases; unmatched junction bases: 8. Germline lookup yields CDR1 SGHTA and CDR2 FQGTGA. CDR3 length: 15 amino acids. V gene TRBV7-3 combines with J gene TRBJ2-5, with TRBD2 matching 9 bases. Material: peripheral blood. This receptor was identified in a man in his sixties or seventies who had recovered from COVID-19. CDR3 sequence reads: CASSSIAGEVETQYF. The CDR3 DNA is TGTGCCAGCAGCTCGATAGCGGGAGAAGTGGAGACCCAGTACTTC.